One sample yielded the 8 T cell receptor beta chains listed below, sequenced in a study of shared clonotypes between healthy human individuals. The assay was immunoSEQ multiplex PCR, and TCRdb's table has in-frame clones only and misses some. The sample yields about 2.4 million clones, more than 85% seen once. What was sequenced was naive CD4+ T cells from PBMCs. Subset indicated: CD45RA+ positively selected. The receptors derive from a young man in good health. Some clones in this sample may be carry-over from other donors' samples.

The chain carries TRBV7-9 and TRBJ1-4; 10 bases fit TRBD1. J gave up 2 bases and V 1 base, and 4 bases lay outside the gene matches. Germline V gives CDR1 SEHNR, CDR2 FQNEAQ (reference sequence). This CDR3 contains 17 residues. This CDR3 is CASSLGDRGGTNEKLFF. The CDR3 region has the DNA TGTGCCAGCAGCTTAGGGGACAGGGGAGGCACTAATGAAAAACTGTTTTTT.

As concerns this clone: Other DNA sequences in the sample encode the same CDR3. This chain joins TRBV15 and TRBJ2-7; 7 bases are a match to TRBD1. In germline, CDR1 is LNHNV, CDR2 YYDKDF (reference sequence). The length of the CDR3 is 15 residues. J was trimmed by 2 bases and V by 1 base; bases with no gene match: 5. The CDR3 sequence is CATSRGRDRTYEQYF. CDR3 sequence (DNA): TGTGCCACCAGCAGAGGCCGGGACAGAACCTACGAGCAGTACTTC.

The rearrangement joins TRBV25-1 to TRBJ2-7; no clear D. The ends were cut back, 2 bases at V and 5 bases at J, with 4 bases in the middle. Germline CDR1 reads MGHDK; CDR2 reads SYGVNS. The CDR3 is made up of 11 amino acids. The CDR3: CASSEGHEQYF. The CDR3 DNA is TGTGCCAGCAGTGAAGGGCACGAGCAGTACTTC.

This clone was picked up a small number of times. V and J are TRBV4-1 and TRBJ1-1, with TRBD1 as a possible D gene (5 bases). CDR1 is MGHRA, CDR2 YSYEKL, per germline. V was pared by 4 bases and J by 3 bases, with 18 bases between. The length of the CDR3 is 16 residues. The CDR3 loop is CASSPLLTASYTEAFF. CDR3 sequence (DNA): TGCGCCAGCAGCCCCCTCTTGACAGCCTCGTACACTGAAGCTTTCTTT.

The V and J genes are TRBV10-3 and TRBJ2-3; 7 positions match TRBD2. Germline assignment: CDR1 ENHRY and CDR2 SYGVKD. The CDR3 extends over 14 amino acids. Trimming removed 4 bases from V and 5 bases from J; junction bases left unmatched: 6. The CDR3 loop is CAISGRERIDTQYF. The CDR3 bases are TGTGCCATCAGTGGGCGGGAGAGGATAGATACGCAGTATTTT.

The V and J genes are TRBV9 and TRBJ1-2; 7 bases fit TRBD1. This CDR3 has 15 amino acids. Germline V gene sequence: CDR1 SGDLS, CDR2 YYNGEE. Trimming at V came to 7 bases and at J to 3 bases, leaving 12 bases not matched to a gene. The CDR3 here is CASVGAVTGDYGYTF. In DNA, the CDR3 is TGTGCCAGCGTAGGGGCCGTCACAGGGGACTATGGCTACACCTTC.

The J gene is TRBJ2-6, the V gene TRBV18; D not certain. The CDR3 loop spans 16 amino acids. V lost 3 bases, J lost 0 bases, and 9 bases lay in between. Germline V gene lookup returns CDR1 KGHSH and CDR2 LQKENI. The CDR3 coding sequence is TGTGCCAGCTCACCTTTGATGAGCTCTGGGGCCAACGTCCTGACTTTC. Protein: CASSPLMSSGANVLTF. The complete variable domain, with remaining parts taken from reference TRBV18 and TRBJ2-6, reads NAGVMQNPRHLVRRRGQEARLRCSPMKGHSHVYWYRQLPEEGLKFMVYLQKENIIDESGMPKERFSAEFPKEGPSILRIQQVVRGDSAAYFCASSPLMSSGANVLTFGAGSRLTVL.

Concerning this clone: In the same sample, other DNA sequences code for this CDR3. The chain uses TRBV9 and TRBJ2-2; D gene unclear. The CDR3 consists of 13 residues. The V end lost 0 bases, the J end lost 6 bases, and 6 bases lay between the germline ends. The germline V gene encodes CDR1 SGDLS and CDR2 YYNGEE. CDR3 sequence reads: CASSVEGSGELFF. The CDR3 region has the DNA TGTGCCAGCAGCGTAGAGGGATCCGGGGAGCTGTTTTTT.